This T cell receptor (beta chain) was recovered during a study of glioma-infiltrating T cells. Amplification of TCR alpha and beta CDR3 regions from RNA used iRepertoire nested multiplex PCR. From the multiplex PCR reads, TCRdb called clonotypes with MiXCR, one entry per CDR3 protein. The profile shows about 190,000 distinct CDR3 sequences, 32% of them singletons. Study findings and constraints: CDR3 overlap between tissue and blood was very small.

V lost 6 bases and J 1 base, leaving 10 bases between the germline ends. This CDR3 contains 14 residues. About this clonotype: Its specificity is unknown.

The source material was glioma tissue, nonneoplastic brain tissue, or PBMCs (not recorded which). J is TRBJ1-3 and V is TRBV12-3 or TRBV12-4; no reliable D call. The origin of this receptor is a human donor with low-grade glioma or glioblastoma, undergoing nonglioma brain surgery, or in good health (not recorded which). The CDR3 DNA is TGTGCCAGCAGGCGTACAGAATCTGGAAACACCATATATTTT. Protein sequence: CASRRTESGNTIYF.